This TCR beta chain comes out of a study of glioma-infiltrating T cells after dendritic cell vaccination (TCRdb year 2016). About the study as a whole: The cohort included 15 or so glioblastoma patients drawn from Phase I and II dendritic cell vaccination trials, of whom 9 were newly diagnosed and 6 had recurrent disease. To make the vaccine, monocyte-derived dendritic cells were cultured for under 9 days with IL-4 and GM-CSF and then pulsed overnight with autologous tumor lysate. Between the early 2000s and the early 2010s, the patients were given dendritic cell vaccination pulsed with autologous tumor lysate. Tumor-infiltrating lymphocyte content was quantified and tumor and blood repertoires were compared in dendritic cell-vaccinated glioblastoma patients by deep sequencing of TCR beta CDR3 regions. Each patient got three intradermal injections of the dendritic cell vaccine, spaced at biweekly intervals, in the arm below the axilla. Survival after dendritic cell vaccination was correlated with TCR sequencing metrics, including TIL content and tumor-blood repertoire overlap. Study-wide findings and limitations: No direct relationship between TCR clonality and survival was found, suggesting that a diverse polyclonal response may matter. The TCR overlap response model with three groups was called speculative and said to need prospective validation. After dendritic cell vaccination, a higher estimated pretreatment TIL content predicted longer time to progression and overall survival. The cohort was small and heterogeneous, and full blood and tumor sets were available for few patients, with initial-recurrent tumor pairs available for even fewer patients.

To be selected, patients needed enough residual fresh-frozen tumor tissue and more than two years of available survival data. None of the glioblastoma patients carried an isocitrate dehydrogenase mutation, although molecular status otherwise varied. PBMC were collected before vaccination, two weeks after the third vaccination, and at tumor progression if tumor progression occurred. The Qiagen DNeasy Blood extraction Kit was used to extract genomic DNA. There are 16 amino acids in the CDR3, from cysteine to phenylalanine inclusive. The entry retains the CDR3 DNA only, 48 bases that are in frame from base 1. Trimming costs V 0 bases and J 4 bases, and their ends lie 16 bases apart. CDR1 and CDR2, per the germline V gene, are SGHRS and YFSETQ. With respect to this clone: What antigen it recognizes has not been identified. Per-nucleotide qualities are absent, and no much larger clonotype sits a single base away.

Using the immunoSEQ assay, TCRB CDR3 regions were amplified from roughly 2 micrograms of genomic DNA, or from all available DNA when less than that was on hand. Multiplex PCR used 60 forward primers for TCR V beta segments and 13 reverse primers for J beta segments. To estimate reads per starting template, synthetic control templates were spiked into each sample at limiting dilution. The Illumina HiSeq System generated 87 bp sequencing reads. The study's processing was this. PCR and sequencing errors were removed by a nearest neighbor algorithm that merged closely related sequences. TCR overlap was measured as the percentage of unique tumor TCR beta sequences that were also present in the peripheral blood of the same patient. TCRdb limited this immuneACCESS table to in-frame rearrangements with V and J called. A share of clones is missing; checked studies link under half to unresolved V genes, and the rest is unexplained. For V, J and clone size, that table is used; D and trimming come from the DNA. The sample table holds over 80,000 clones, of which roughly 90% were seen once. The ten most abundant clones make up approximately 3% of the sample.

The sample was blood, taken before dendritic cell vaccination. This TCR was sampled from a human donor with glioblastoma. The rearrangement combines TRBV5-1 with TRBJ1-2; a weak D assignment points to TRBD1 (6 bases agree). This receptor has the CDR3 CASSLAGGGSAYGYTF. The nucleotides are TGCGCCAGCAGCTTGGCCGGGGGGGGCTCGGCCTATGGCTACACCTTC.